The clone carrying this T cell receptor (beta chain) has more than one count but fewer than ten. Antigen: not known. 13 Jbeta primers and 60 Vbeta primers were used for the PCR. The assay was immunoSEQ multiplex PCR, and TCRdb's table has in-frame clones only and misses some. This table has tens of thousands of clones, about 78% appearing once. This record comes from a study of cytomegalovirus exposure and HLA in healthy donors. Broader study findings: There were some V segments, including TRBV6-2 and TRBV6-3, excluded as indistinguishable. Analyzed later, most CMV-associated TCR beta chains appeared HLA-restricted.

When sampled, the donors appeared nominally healthy, though they likely had unrecorded immune exposures. Germline trimming cut 6 bases from V and 7 bases from J; bases unmatched to any gene: 5. The CDR3 contains 14 residues. Germline V gene sequence: CDR1 MNHNY, CDR2 SVGAGI (reference sequence). The rearrangement joins TRBV6-6 to TRBJ2-1; TRBD1 aligns across 11 bases. The sequence was collected from a male donor in good health and CMV-seropositive. Sequenced sample: PBMCs. CDR3 loop: CASRDRGLWNEQFF. CDR3 nucleotides: TGTGCCAGCAGGGACAGGGGGCTGTGGAATGAGCAGTTCTTC.